This T cell receptor (beta chain) was sequenced for a study of control samples from healthy donors and cancer patients. This table comes from immunoSEQ multiplex PCR, and its TCRdb copy is limited to in-frame clones, with some not included. The repertoire holds around 86,000 clones, with approximately 90% as singletons. Germline CDR1 reads LGHNA; CDR2 reads YNFKEQ. The length of the CDR3 is 16 residues. Trimming left V 1 base short and J 2 bases short, with 14 bases between. The chain uses TRBV4-2 and TRBJ1-2, with D maybe TRBD1 (6 bases). The specimen was PBMCs. The sequence was obtained from an older woman with head and neck cancer. CDR3 amino acids: CASSQVKQGGNYGYTF. The CDR3 nucleotides read TGTGCCAGCAGCCAAGTCAAACAGGGTGGGAACTATGGCTACACCTTC.